This TCR beta chain is drawn from a study of blood T cells in healthy people across ages. Whole-study context: About one barcoded TCR beta cDNA was captured per two T cells.

Together with a sample-barcoded 5' primer, a J-beta primer mix was included in a second PCR lasting about 7 to 12 cycles. Via MiXCR, TCRdb re-called the 5' RACE reads, giving one row per CDR3 protein. Seen here are around 780,000 distinct CDR3 sequences, roughly 26% observed once, and the top ten hold over 2.5%. The germline gives CDR1 LGHNT, CDR2 FRNRAP. This CDR3 spans 20 amino acids. After removal of 4 bases from V and 5 bases from J, the junction contained 25 bases not matched to a gene. This same sample was also part of a study on T cells of mothers and their children.

The chain is built from TRBV12-5 and TRBJ2-7; 8 bases map to TRBD2. Sample: blood. The TCR comes from a boy between 10 and 17 years old in good health. The CDR3 DNA follows: TGTGCTAGTGGTTCACATGGCCGCCCCGGGGGGGCCGGTAGAAGCCACGAGCAGTACTTC. Translating it yields CASGSHGRPGGAGRSHEQYF. Full variable domain (outside the CDR3, taken from reference TRBV12-5 and TRBJ2-7): DARVTQTPRHKVTEMGQEVTMRCQPILGHNTVFWYRQTMMQGLELLAYFRNRAPLDDSGMPKDRFSAEMPDATLATLKIQPSEPRDSAVYFCASGSHGRPGGAGRSHEQYFGPGTRLTVT.